At least ten counts were recorded for the clone carrying this TCR beta chain. The CDR3 length is 15 residues. V was shortened by 2 bases and J by 0 bases, with 10 bases between the two germline ends. Germline lookup yields CDR1 SGHNT and CDR2 YYREEE (reference sequence). These data are taken from a study of HIV-infected patients and healthy controls. The repertoire came from unfractionated whole blood and reflected all unsorted peripheral T cells. cDNA was made from approximately 500 ng RNA using alpha and beta constant primers. Alpha and beta chain libraries were made separately by chain-specific third strand synthesis with multiplexing indices. MiXCR, applied by TCRdb to the 5' RACE reads, yields one record per CDR3 protein. The sample includes about 6,000 distinct CDR3 sequences, 10% to 13% of them seen just once.

V usage is TRBV5-4 and J usage is TRBJ2-3, with D perhaps TRBD2 (6 bases). This TCR was sampled from an adult with HIV infection. The specimen comprised blood, sampled before antiretroviral therapy. Written as DNA, the CDR3 is TGTGCCAGCAGCTTACGCGGGGCTAGCACAGATACGCAGTATTTT. Residues: CASSLRGASTDTQYF.